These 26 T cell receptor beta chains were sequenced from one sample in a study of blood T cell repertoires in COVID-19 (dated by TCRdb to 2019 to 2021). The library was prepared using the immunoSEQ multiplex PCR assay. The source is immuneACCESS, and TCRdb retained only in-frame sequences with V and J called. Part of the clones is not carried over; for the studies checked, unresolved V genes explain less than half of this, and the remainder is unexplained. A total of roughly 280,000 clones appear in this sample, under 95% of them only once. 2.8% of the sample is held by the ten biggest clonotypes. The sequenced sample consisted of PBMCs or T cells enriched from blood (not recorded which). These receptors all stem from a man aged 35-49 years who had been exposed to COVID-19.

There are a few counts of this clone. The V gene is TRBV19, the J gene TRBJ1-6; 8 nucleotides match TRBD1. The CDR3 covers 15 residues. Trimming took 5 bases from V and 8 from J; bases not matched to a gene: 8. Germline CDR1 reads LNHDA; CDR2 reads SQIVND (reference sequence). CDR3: CASSERDRTYSPLHF. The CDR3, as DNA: TGTGCCAGTAGTGAACGGGACAGGACCTATTCACCCCTCCACTTT. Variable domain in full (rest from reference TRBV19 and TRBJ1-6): DGGITQSPKYLFRKEGQNVTLSCEQNLNHDAMYWYRQDPGQGLRLIYYSQIVNDFQKGDIAEGYSVSREKKESFPLTVTSAQKNPTAFYLCASSERDRTYSPLHFGNGTRLTVT.

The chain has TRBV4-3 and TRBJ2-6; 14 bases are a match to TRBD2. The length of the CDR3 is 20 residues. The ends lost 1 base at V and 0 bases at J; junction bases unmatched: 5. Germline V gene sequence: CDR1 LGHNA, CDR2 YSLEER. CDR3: CASSQVGTSGRDSGANVLTF. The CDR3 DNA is TGCGCCAGCAGCCAAGTTGGGACTAGCGGGAGAGACTCTGGGGCCAACGTCCTGACTTTC.

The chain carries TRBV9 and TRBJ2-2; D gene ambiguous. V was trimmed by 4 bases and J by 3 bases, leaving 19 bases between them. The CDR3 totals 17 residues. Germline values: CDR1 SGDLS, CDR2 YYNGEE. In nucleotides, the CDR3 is TGTGCCAGCAGCTTCCCCCTCCGGGTCGTCGACACCGGGGAGCTGTTTTTT. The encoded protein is CASSFPLRVVDTGELFF.

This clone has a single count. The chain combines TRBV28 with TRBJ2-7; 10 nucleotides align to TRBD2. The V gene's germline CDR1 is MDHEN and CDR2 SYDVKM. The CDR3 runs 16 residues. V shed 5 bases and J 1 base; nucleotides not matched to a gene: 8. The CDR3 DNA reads TGTGCCAGCAGTCCCACTAGCGGGGATAGGTCCTACGAGCAGTACTTC. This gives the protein CASSPTSGDRSYEQYF.

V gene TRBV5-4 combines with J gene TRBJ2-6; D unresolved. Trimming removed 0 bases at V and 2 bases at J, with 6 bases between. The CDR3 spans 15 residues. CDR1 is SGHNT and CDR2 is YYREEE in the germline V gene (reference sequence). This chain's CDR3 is CASSLGSPGANVLTF. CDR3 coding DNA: TGTGCCAGCAGCTTGGGTTCTCCTGGGGCCAACGTCCTGACTTTC.

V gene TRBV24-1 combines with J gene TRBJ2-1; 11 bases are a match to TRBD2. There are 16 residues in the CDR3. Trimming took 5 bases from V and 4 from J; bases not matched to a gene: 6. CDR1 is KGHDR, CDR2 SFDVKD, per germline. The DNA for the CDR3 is TGTGCCACCAGTGCCTTAACTAGCGGGAGATACAATGAGCAGTTCTTC. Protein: CATSALTSGRYNEQFF.

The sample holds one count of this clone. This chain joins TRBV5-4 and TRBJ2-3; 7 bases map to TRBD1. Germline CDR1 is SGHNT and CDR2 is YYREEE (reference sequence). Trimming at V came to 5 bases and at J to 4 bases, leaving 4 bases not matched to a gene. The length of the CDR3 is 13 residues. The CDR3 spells CASSSDRADTQYF. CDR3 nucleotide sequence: TGTGCCAGCAGTTCAGACAGGGCAGATACGCAGTATTTT. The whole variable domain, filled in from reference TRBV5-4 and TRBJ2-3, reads ETGVTQSPTHLIKTRGQQVTLRCSSQSGHNTVSWYQQALGQGPQFIFQYYREEENGRGNFPPRFSGLQFPNYSSELNVNALELDDSALYLCASSSDRADTQYFGPGTRLTVL.

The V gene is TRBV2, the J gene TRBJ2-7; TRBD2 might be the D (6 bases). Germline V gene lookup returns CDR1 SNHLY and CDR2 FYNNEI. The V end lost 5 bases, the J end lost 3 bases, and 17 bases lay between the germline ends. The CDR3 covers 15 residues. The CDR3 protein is CASSPEGGPDYEQYF. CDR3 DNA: TGTGCCAGCAGTCCGGAGGGCGGTCCCGACTACGAGCAGTACTTC.

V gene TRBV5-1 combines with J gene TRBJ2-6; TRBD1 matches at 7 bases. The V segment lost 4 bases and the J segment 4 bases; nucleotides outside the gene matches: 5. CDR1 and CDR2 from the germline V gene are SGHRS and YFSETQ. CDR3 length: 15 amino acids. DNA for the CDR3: TGCGCCAGCAGCGAACAGGGGTCCGGGGCCAACGTCCTGACTTTC. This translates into CASSEQGSGANVLTF.

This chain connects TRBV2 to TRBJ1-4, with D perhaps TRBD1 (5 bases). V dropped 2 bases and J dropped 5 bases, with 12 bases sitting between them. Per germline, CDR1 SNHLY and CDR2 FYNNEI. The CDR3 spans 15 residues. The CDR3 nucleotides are TGTGCCAGCAGTGAAAGGGGCCATCTCAATGAAAAACTGTTTTTT. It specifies CASSERGHLNEKLFF.

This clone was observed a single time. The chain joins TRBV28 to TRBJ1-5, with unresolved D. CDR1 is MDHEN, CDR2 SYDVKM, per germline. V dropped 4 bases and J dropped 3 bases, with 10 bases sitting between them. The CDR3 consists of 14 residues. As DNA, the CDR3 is TGTGCCAGCAGTTCCACAGTTCTCAATCAGCCCCAGCATTTT. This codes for CASSSTVLNQPQHF.

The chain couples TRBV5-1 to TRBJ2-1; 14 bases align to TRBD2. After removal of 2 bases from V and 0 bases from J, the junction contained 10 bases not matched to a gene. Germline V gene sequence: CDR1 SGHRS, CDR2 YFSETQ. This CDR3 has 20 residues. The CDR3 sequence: CASSFWTSGRTQSSYNEQFF. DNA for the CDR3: TGCGCCAGCAGCTTTTGGACTAGCGGGAGGACCCAGAGCTCCTACAATGAGCAGTTCTTC.

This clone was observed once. As DNA, the CDR3 is TGTGCCAGCAGTTACTCGAGCGGTACAGATACGCAGTATTTT. Its protein product is CASSYSSGTDTQYF. This sequence joins TRBV6-5 and TRBJ2-3; tentative D call: TRBD2 (5 bases). CDR1 is MNHEY, CDR2 SVGAGI, per germline. The CDR3 spans 14 residues. Trimming removed 0 bases at V and 3 bases at J, with 7 bases between.

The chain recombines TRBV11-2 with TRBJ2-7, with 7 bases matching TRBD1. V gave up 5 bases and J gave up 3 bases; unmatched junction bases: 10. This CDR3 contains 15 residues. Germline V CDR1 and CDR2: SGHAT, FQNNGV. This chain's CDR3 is CASSPDRVGNYEQYF. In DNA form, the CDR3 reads TGTGCCAGCAGCCCCGACAGGGTGGGGAACTACGAGCAGTACTTC.

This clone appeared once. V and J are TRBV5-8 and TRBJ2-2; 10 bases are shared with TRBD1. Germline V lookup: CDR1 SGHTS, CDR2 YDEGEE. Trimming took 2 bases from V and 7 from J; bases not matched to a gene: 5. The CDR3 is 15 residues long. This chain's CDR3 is CASSFRTGGGGELFF. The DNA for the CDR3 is TGTGCCAGCAGCTTCCGGACAGGGGGTGGCGGGGAGCTGTTTTTT.

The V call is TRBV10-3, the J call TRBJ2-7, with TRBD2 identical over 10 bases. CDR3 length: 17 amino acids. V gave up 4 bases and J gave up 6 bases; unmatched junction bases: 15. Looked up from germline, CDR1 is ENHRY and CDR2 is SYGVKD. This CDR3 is CAISVSSGSSLLSEQYF. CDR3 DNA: TGTGCCATCAGTGTTTCTAGCGGGAGTTCCCTACTAAGCGAGCAGTACTTC.

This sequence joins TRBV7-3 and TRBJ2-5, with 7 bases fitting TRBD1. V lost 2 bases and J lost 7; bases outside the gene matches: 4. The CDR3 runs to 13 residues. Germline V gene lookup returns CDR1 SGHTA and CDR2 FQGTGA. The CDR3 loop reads CASSLDPGGTQYF. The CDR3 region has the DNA TGTGCCAGCAGCTTAGACCCAGGGGGGACCCAGTACTTC.

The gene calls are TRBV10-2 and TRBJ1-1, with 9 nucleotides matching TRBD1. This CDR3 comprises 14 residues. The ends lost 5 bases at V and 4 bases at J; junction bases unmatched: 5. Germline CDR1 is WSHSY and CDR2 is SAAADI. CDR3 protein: CASSLTGGSTEAFF. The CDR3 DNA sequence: TGCGCCAGCAGTTTAACAGGGGGCTCCACTGAAGCTTTCTTT.

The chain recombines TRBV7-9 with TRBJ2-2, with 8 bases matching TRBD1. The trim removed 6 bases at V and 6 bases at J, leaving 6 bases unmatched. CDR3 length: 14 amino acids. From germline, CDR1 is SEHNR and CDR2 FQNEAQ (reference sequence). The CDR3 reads CASSSTGVPGELFF. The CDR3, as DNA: TGTGCCAGCAGTTCGACAGGGGTCCCCGGGGAGCTGTTTTTT.

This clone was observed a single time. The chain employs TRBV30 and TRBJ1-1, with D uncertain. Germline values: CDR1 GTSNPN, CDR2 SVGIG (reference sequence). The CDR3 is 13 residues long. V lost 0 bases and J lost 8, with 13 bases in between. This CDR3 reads CAWSVLWPIEAFF. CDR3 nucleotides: TGTGCCTGGAGTGTCCTGTGGCCGATCGAAGCTTTCTTT.

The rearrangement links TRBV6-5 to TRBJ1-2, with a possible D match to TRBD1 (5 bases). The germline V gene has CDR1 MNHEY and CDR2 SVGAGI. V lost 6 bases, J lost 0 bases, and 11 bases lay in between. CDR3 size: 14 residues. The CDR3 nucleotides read TGTGCCAGCAGGCCCCAGGGTTCTAACTATGGCTACACCTTC. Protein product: CASRPQGSNYGYTF.

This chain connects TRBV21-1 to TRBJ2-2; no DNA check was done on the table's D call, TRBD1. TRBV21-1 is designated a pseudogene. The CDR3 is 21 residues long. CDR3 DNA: TGTGCCAGCAGCAAAGCCGGAGTATCTCCCAAAAGTTTAGTGGGGCCCGGGGAGCTGTTTTTT. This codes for CASSKAGVSPKSLVGPGELFF.

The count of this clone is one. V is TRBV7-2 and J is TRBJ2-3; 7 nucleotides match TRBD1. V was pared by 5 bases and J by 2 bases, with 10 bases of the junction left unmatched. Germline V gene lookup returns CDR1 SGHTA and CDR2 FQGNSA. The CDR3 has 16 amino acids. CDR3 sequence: CASSNPRGGPTDTQYF. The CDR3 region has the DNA TGTGCCAGCAGCAACCCCCGAGGGGGCCCCACAGATACGCAGTATTTT. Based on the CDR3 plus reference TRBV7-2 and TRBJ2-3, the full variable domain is GAGVSQSPSNKVTEKGKDVELRCDPISGHTALYWYRQSLGQGLEFLIYFQGNSAPDKSGLPSDRFSAERTGGSVSTLTIQRTQQEDSAVYLCASSNPRGGPTDTQYFGPGTRLTVL.

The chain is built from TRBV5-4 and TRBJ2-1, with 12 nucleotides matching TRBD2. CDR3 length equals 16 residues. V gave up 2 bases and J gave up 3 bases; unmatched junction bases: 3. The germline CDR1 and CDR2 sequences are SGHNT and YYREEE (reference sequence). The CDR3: CASSLGLAGNYNEQFF. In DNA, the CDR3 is TGTGCCAGCAGCTTAGGACTAGCGGGGAACTACAATGAGCAGTTCTTC. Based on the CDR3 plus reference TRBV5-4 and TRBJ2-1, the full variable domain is ETGVTQSPTHLIKTRGQQVTLRCSSQSGHNTVSWYQQALGQGPQFIFQYYREEENGRGNFPPRFSGLQFPNYSSELNVNALELDDSALYLCASSLGLAGNYNEQFFGPGTRLTVL.

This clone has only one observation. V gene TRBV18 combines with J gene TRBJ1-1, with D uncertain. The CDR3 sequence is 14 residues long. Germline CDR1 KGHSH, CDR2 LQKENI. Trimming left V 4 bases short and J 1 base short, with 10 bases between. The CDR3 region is CASSLFQRNTEAFF. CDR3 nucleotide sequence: TGTGCCAGCTCACTCTTCCAGCGGAACACTGAAGCTTTCTTT.

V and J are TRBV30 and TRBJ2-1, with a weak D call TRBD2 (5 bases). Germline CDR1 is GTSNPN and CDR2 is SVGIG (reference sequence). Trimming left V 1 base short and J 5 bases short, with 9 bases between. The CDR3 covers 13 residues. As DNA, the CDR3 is TGTGCCTGGAGTGAAGGAGGCCACAATGAGCAGTTCTTC. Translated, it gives CAWSEGGHNEQFF.